These T cell receptor beta chains were read from a single sample in a study of Graves' ophthalmopathy and Graves' hyperthyroidism. TCRdb re-called the multiplex PCR reads through MiXCR, storing one row per CDR3 protein. The sample carries some 1.1 million distinct CDR3 sequences, roughly 35% recorded once. Sequencing was done on a sample of peripheral blood or thyroid tissue (not recorded which). These receptor sequences come from an adult man with Graves' hyperthyroidism. Each CDR3 is given with its conserved first and last residue. D genes are given only for firm matches. Clone sizes are given selectively: once, few, many, or a class where the clone is expanded.

abundance | d_gene | j_gene | v_gene | CDR3aa | CDR3nt
. | . | TRBJ1-1 | TRBV10-3 | CAIKPDRNTEAFF | TGTGCCATCAAACCGGACAGGAACACTGAAGCTTTCTTT
once | . | TRBJ2-7 | TRBV10-3 | CAMAEGAEQYF | TGTGCCATGGCGGAGGGGGCCGAGCAGTACTTC
many | . | TRBJ2-7 | TRBV2 | CASTRLGVEQYF | TGTGCCAGCACCCGATTGGGGGTCGAGCAGTACTTC
many | . | TRBJ2-7 | TRBV7-2 | CASSLVGAGYEQYF | TGTGCCAGCAGCTTGGTGGGGGCCGGCTACGAGCAGTACTTC
few | . | TRBJ2-5 | TRBV27 | CASSLRGDGKETQYF | TGTGCCAGCAGTTTACGTGGGGACGGAAAAGAGACCCAGTACTTC
few | . | TRBJ2-7 | TRBV6-5 | CASSHSGAEQYF | TGTGCCAGCAGTCATTCGGGGGCCGAGCAGTACTTC
few | . | TRBJ1-2 | TRBV30 | CAWSVGFSYTF | TGTGCCTGGAGTGTGGGGTTTAGCTACACCTTC
many | . | TRBJ1-1 | TRBV19 | CASSTRTDVTAFF | TGTGCCAGTAGTACCAGGACAGACGTCACAGCTTTCTTT
few | . | TRBJ1-5 | TRBV10-3 | CAISDWGGGQPQHF | TGTGCCATCAGTGATTGGGGGGGCGGTCAGCCCCAGCATTTT
many | . | TRBJ1-1 | TRBV20-1 | CSAKPGATEAFF | TGCAGTGCTAAGCCAGGGGCAACTGAAGCTTTCTTT
. | . | TRBJ1-2 | TRBV5-6 | CASSLDLGEGYTF | TGTGCCAGCAGCTTGGATTTGGGCGAAGGCTACACCTTC
. | . | TRBJ2-3 | TRBV29-1 | CSVTTRADTQYF | TGCAGCGTCACTACTAGGGCAGATACGCAGTATTTT
. | . | TRBJ2-5 | TRBV27 | CASKNMRPGQVYQETQYF | TGTGCCAGCAAAAATATGCGGCCCGGACAAGTGTACCAAGAGACCCAGTACTTC
many | . | TRBJ1-5 | TRBV2 | CASSDQGAQPQHF | TGTGCCAGCAGTGATCAGGGCGCTCAGCCCCAGCATTTT
. | TRBD1 | TRBJ1-4 | TRBV5-6 | CASSFGQAINEKLFF | TGTGCCAGCAGCTTTGGACAGGCGATAAATGAAAAACTGTTTTTT
. | TRBD1 | TRBJ1-2 | TRBV2 | CASIRDRGGGYTF | TGTGCCAGCATCCGGGACAGGGGCGGAGGCTACACCTTC
many | TRBD2 | TRBJ2-7 | TRBV20-1 | CSARGLADISYEQYF | TGCAGTGCTAGAGGTCTAGCGGACATCTCCTACGAGCAGTACTTC
many | TRBD2 | TRBJ2-7 | TRBV9 | CASSADGTSGIGEQYF | TGTGCCAGCAGCGCCGACGGGACTAGCGGGATCGGCGAGCAGTACTTC
. | TRBD1 | TRBJ1-1 | TRBV10-3 | CATGTGPTEAFF | TGTGCCACGGGGACAGGCCCCACTGAAGCTTTCTTT
few | TRBD1 | TRBJ2-7 | TRBV10-3 | CAIWDSFSYEQYF | TGTGCCATCTGGGACAGCTTTTCCTACGAGCAGTACTTC
. | . | TRBJ1-4 | TRBV7-2 | CASSLVDPRANEKLFF | TGTGCCAGCAGCTTAGTCGACCCGAGGGCTAATGAAAAACTGTTTTTT
. | . | TRBJ2-2 | TRBV7-4 | CASSYRDSGTGELFF | TGTGCCAGCAGTTACAGGGATTCGGGCACCGGGGAGCTGTTTTTT
many | TRBD1 | TRBJ1-1 | TRBV25-1 | CASGDRGYTEAFF | TGTGCCAGCGGGGACAGGGGTTACACTGAAGCTTTCTTT
. | . | TRBJ1-1 | TRBV6-6 | CASSYPTVNAFF | TGTGCCAGCAGTTACCCGACAGTTAACGCTTTCTTT
many | . | TRBJ2-2 | TRBV2 | CASSEAVWAGRNTGELFF | TGTGCCAGCAGTGAAGCGGTGTGGGCAGGGAGAAACACCGGGGAGCTGTTTTTT
many | TRBD1 | TRBJ2-2 | TRBV7-2 | CASSQRQGTGELFF | TGTGCCAGCAGCCAGCGACAGGGGACCGGGGAGCTGTTTTTT
. | TRBD1 | TRBJ2-7 | TRBV6-2/TRBV6-3 | CASSISDRGPTYEQYF | TGTGCCAGCAGTATCTCCGACAGGGGTCCGACCTACGAGCAGTACTTC